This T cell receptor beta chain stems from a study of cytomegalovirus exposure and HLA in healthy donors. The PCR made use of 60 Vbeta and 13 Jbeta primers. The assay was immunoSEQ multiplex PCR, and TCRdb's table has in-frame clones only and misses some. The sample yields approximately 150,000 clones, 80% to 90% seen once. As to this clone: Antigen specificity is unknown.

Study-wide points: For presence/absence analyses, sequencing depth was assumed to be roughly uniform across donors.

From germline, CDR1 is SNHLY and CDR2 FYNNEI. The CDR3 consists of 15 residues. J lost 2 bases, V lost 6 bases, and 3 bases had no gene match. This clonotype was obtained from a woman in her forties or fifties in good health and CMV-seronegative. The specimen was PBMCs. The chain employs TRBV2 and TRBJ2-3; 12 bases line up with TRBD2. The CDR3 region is CASSRLAGVTDTQYF. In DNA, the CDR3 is TGTGCCAGCAGCCGACTAGCGGGAGTCACAGATACGCAGTATTTT.